This T cell receptor beta chain stems from a study of post-analysis software for immune sequencing data. With regard to this clonotype: Its antigen remains unidentified.

Study findings and constraints: Controls had significantly higher normalized Chao1 diversity than multiple sclerosis patients.

TCR beta libraries were prepared from cDNA with unique molecular identifiers. TCRdb ran MiXCR on the PCR reads and lists one entry per CDR3 protein. Of hundreds of thousands of distinct CDR3 sequences listed, about 44% are singletons. The source is a girl aged 10 to 17 with multiple sclerosis. The sample was blood.

CDR3 sequence: CASRQGVNQPQHF. The CDR3 DNA is TGTGCCAGCAGACAGGGAGTTAATCAGCCCCAGCATTTT. The chain links TRBV6-5 to TRBJ1-5, with D possibly TRBD1 on 6 matching bases. The germline V gene encodes CDR1 MNHEY and CDR2 SVGAGI. CDR3 length: 13 amino acids. Deletions cut 6 bases from V and 4 bases from J, with 10 bases between.